These 27 T cell receptor beta chains originate from one sample sequenced in a study of PD-L1 blockade in urothelial cancer. Measured with immunoSEQ multiplex PCR; TCRdb has only the in-frame clones, and not every one. This table holds about 88,000 clones, 90% found once. The input for sequencing was PBMCs, taken around atezolizumab (anti-PD-L1) treatment. The receptors were sampled from a man in his 60s with urothelial cancer.

V usage is TRBV19 and J usage is TRBJ2-1, with D tentatively TRBD2 (6 bases). Between the trimmed V and J ends, which lost 3 bases and 6 bases, there was a span of 15 bases. Per germline, CDR1 LNHDA and CDR2 SQIVND (reference sequence). The CDR3 runs 15 residues. CDR3: CASSIMGGEINEQFF. CDR3 DNA sequence: TGTGCCAGTAGTATCATGGGCGGGGAGATCAATGAGCAGTTCTTC.

The chain joins TRBV7-9 to TRBJ2-5, with D perhaps matching TRBD2 (5 bases). The germline V and J ends were trimmed by 5 bases and 1 base, with 11 bases remaining between them. Germline V gene sequence: CDR1 SEHNR, CDR2 FQNEAQ (reference sequence). This CDR3 has 14 amino acids. The CDR3 sequence: CASSAQRVQETQYF. CDR3 nucleotide sequence: TGTGCCAGCAGCGCCCAGAGGGTCCAAGAGACCCAGTACTTC. Full variable domain (missing parts from reference TRBV7-9 and TRBJ2-5): DTGVSQNPRHKITKRGQNVTFRCDPISEHNRLYWYRQTLGQGPEFLTYFQNEAQLEKSRLLSDRFSAERPKGSFSTLEIQRTEQGDSAMYLCASSAQRVQETQYFGPGTRLLVL.

This clone was observed a single time. The V and J genes are TRBV5-4 and TRBJ1-4, with 10 positions matching TRBD1. From germline, CDR1 is SGHNT and CDR2 YYREEE (reference sequence). This CDR3 spans 15 amino acids. Trimming cost V 0 bases and J 8 bases; bases outside gene matches: 4. The CDR3 is CASSLGVTGGEKLFF. CDR3 sequence (DNA): TGTGCCAGCAGCTTGGGAGTGACAGGGGGCGAAAAACTGTTTTTT. Together with reference TRBV5-4 and TRBJ1-4, the CDR3 gives the full variable domain: ETGVTQSPTHLIKTRGQQVTLRCSSQSGHNTVSWYQQALGQGPQFIFQYYREEENGRGNFPPRFSGLQFPNYSSELNVNALELDDSALYLCASSLGVTGGEKLFFGSGTQLSVL.

The rearrangement links TRBV10-3 to TRBJ2-5; the match to TRBD2 covers 11 bases. The CDR3 consists of 17 residues. Germline assignment: CDR1 ENHRY and CDR2 SYGVKD. V was pared by 6 bases and J by 4 bases, with 13 bases of the junction left unmatched. DNA of the CDR3: TGTGCCATCAGCAGGGGTGATAGCGGGGGGGCTCTAGAGACCCAGTACTTC. This sequence encodes CAISRGDSGGALETQYF.

This chain joins TRBV11-3 and TRBJ2-1, with 8 bases matching TRBD2. Per germline, CDR1 SGHNT and CDR2 YENEEA. This CDR3 has 15 amino acids. Trimming took 6 bases from V and 6 from J; bases not matched to a gene: 10. CDR3 bases: TGTGCCAGCAGGATTTATAGCGGGACCGGCAATGAGCAGTTCTTC. Protein: CASRIYSGTGNEQFF. The full variable domain, in which reference TRBV11-3 and TRBJ2-1 provide the parts outside the CDR3, is EAGVVQSPRYKIIEKKQPVAFWCNPISGHNTLYWYLQNLGQGPELLIRYENEEAVDDSQLPKDRFSAERLKGVDSTLKIQPAELGDSAVYLCASRIYSGTGNEQFFGPGTRLTVL.

V usage is TRBV5-1 and J usage is TRBJ2-2, with D possibly TRBD1 on 6 matching bases. The V gene lost 0 bases and the J gene lost 3 bases, with 9 bases spanning the gap. The V gene's germline CDR1 is SGHRS and CDR2 YFSETQ. The CDR3 runs 15 residues. The CDR3 protein is CASSLVRGDTGELFF. The DNA of the CDR3 is TGCGCCAGCAGCTTGGTCAGGGGTGACACCGGGGAGCTGTTTTTT.

The chain uses TRBV28 and TRBJ2-3; a weak D match, TRBD1 (5 bases). This CDR3 is built from 12 residues. Germline V CDR1 and CDR2: MDHEN, SYDVKM. Trimming took 6 bases from V and 6 from J, leaving 10 bases between them. CDR3 sequence reads: CASRGQTDTQYF. The CDR3 bases are TGTGCCAGCAGGGGGCAGACGGATACGCAGTATTTT.

The chain couples TRBV19 to TRBJ1-5; the D gene is possibly TRBD1 (5 bases). The germline V gene has CDR1 LNHDA and CDR2 SQIVND (reference sequence). This CDR3 contains 16 residues. V lost 4 bases and J 4 bases, leaving 17 bases between the germline ends. CDR3 loop: CASSNNPGSRNQPQHF. The CDR3 nucleotides are TGTGCCAGTAGTAACAATCCAGGGTCTAGGAATCAGCCCCAGCATTTT. Complete variable domain (other parts from reference TRBV19 and TRBJ1-5): DGGITQSPKYLFRKEGQNVTLSCEQNLNHDAMYWYRQDPGQGLRLIYYSQIVNDFQKGDIAEGYSVSREKKESFPLTVTSAQKNPTAFYLCASSNNPGSRNQPQHFGDGTRLSIL.

The chain has TRBV5-1 and TRBJ2-3; D possibly corresponds to TRBD1 (6 bases). The CDR3 extends over 13 amino acids. Germline CDR1 SGHRS, CDR2 YFSETQ. Trimming shortened V by 5 bases and J by 4 bases, and 11 bases separated the two germline ends. The CDR3 DNA reads as TGCGCCAGCAGTTTCGACAGGCCAGATACGCAGTATTTT. Protein: CASSFDRPDTQYF.

CDR3 amino acids: CASSLRDRENSYNEQFF. DNA for the CDR3: TGTGCCAGCAGTTTACGCGACAGGGAAAACTCCTACAATGAGCAGTTCTTC. The chain is built from TRBV27 and TRBJ2-1; 7 bases match TRBD1. The germline CDR1 and CDR2 sequences are MNHEY and SMNVEV (reference sequence). V was clipped by 2 bases and J by 0 bases; unmatched bases: 7. CDR3 length: 17 amino acids.

The V call is TRBV28, the J call TRBJ1-2, with 10 bases aligning to TRBD1. The germline gives CDR1 MDHEN, CDR2 SYDVKM. This CDR3 comprises 15 residues. The V segment lost 5 bases and the J segment 7 bases; nucleotides outside the gene matches: 10. CDR3 sequence (DNA): TGTGCCAGCAGTCCTGGACAGGGGGATTTCGGTGGCTACACCTTC. Its protein is CASSPGQGDFGGYTF.

This clone was detected once. The sample has other DNA sequences that encode this CDR3 too. The chain links TRBV18 to TRBJ2-7; the D gene is possibly TRBD1 (6 bases). Germline V gives CDR1 KGHSH, CDR2 LQKENI. CDR3 size: 13 residues. V lost 1 base and J 2 bases, leaving 6 bases between the germline ends. The CDR3: CASSPQGAYEQYF. The CDR3 region has the DNA TGTGCCAGCTCACCACAGGGGGCCTACGAGCAGTACTTC.

This sequence joins TRBV7-9 and TRBJ2-3; TRBD2 matches at 9 bases. Trimming removed 5 bases from V and 5 bases from J; junction bases left unmatched: 11. CDR3 length: 16 amino acids. Germline values: CDR1 SEHNR, CDR2 FQNEAQ (reference sequence). Here the CDR3 reads CASSIAGGLGGDTQYF. The CDR3 region has the DNA TGTGCCAGCAGCATCGCGGGGGGGCTCGGAGGAGATACGCAGTATTTT. The whole variable domain, remainder taken from reference TRBV7-9 and TRBJ2-3, is DTGVSQNPRHKITKRGQNVTFRCDPISEHNRLYWYRQTLGQGPEFLTYFQNEAQLEKSRLLSDRFSAERPKGSFSTLEIQRTEQGDSAMYLCASSIAGGLGGDTQYFGPGTRLTVL.

The chain has TRBV28 and TRBJ2-1, with 7 bases aligning to TRBD1. The CDR3 is 14 residues long. Germline trimming cut 6 bases from V and 4 bases from J; bases unmatched to any gene: 6. Germline V gives CDR1 MDHEN, CDR2 SYDVKM. The CDR3 region is CASRLTGSYNEQFF. DNA of the CDR3: TGTGCCAGCAGATTGACAGGGTCGTACAATGAGCAGTTCTTC.

This chain uses TRBV29-1 with TRBJ2-3; no clear D. Between the trimmed V and J ends, which lost 4 bases and 0 bases, there was a span of 8 bases. The CDR3 covers 13 residues. Per the germline V gene, CDR1 is SQVTM and CDR2 is ANQGSEA. Here the CDR3 reads CSVASSSTDTQYF. DNA for the CDR3: TGCAGCGTTGCTTCCTCGAGCACAGATACGCAGTATTTT.

The rearrangement links TRBV5-1 to TRBJ2-5, with 9 bases lining up with TRBD2. This CDR3 region has 17 residues. The germline gives CDR1 SGHRS, CDR2 YFSETQ. V dropped 3 bases and J dropped 2; count of bases not matched to a gene: 11. CDR3 protein: CASSSGGSGGRQETQYF. The CDR3 DNA sequence: TGCGCCAGCAGCTCGGGAGGTAGCGGGGGACGTCAAGAGACCCAGTACTTC. The full variable domain, its missing parts supplied by reference TRBV5-1 and TRBJ2-5, is KAGVTQTPRYLIKTRGQQVTLSCSPISGHRSVSWYQQTPGQGLQFLFEYFSETQRNKGNFPGRFSGRQFSNSRSEMNVSTLELGDSALYLCASSSGGSGGRQETQYFGPGTRLLVL.

This chain connects TRBV4-2 to TRBJ1-2; D perhaps matches TRBD1 (6 bases). Germline CDR1 is LGHNA and CDR2 is YNFKEQ. V lost 7 bases and J 0 bases, leaving 12 bases between the germline ends. The CDR3 consists of 14 residues. The CDR3 DNA sequence: TGTGCCAGCACCACGGACAGAGCTAACTATGGCTACACCTTC. Translated, it gives CASTTDRANYGYTF.

V and J are TRBV29-1 and TRBJ2-7; tentative D call: TRBD1 (6 bases). V was clipped by 5 bases and J by 2 bases, with 16 bases between them. This CDR3 is 14 amino acids long. Germline V gene lookup returns CDR1 SQVTM and CDR2 ANQGSEA. The CDR3 loop reads CSVLEDRLAYEQYF. As DNA, the CDR3 is TGCAGCGTTCTAGAGGACAGATTGGCCTACGAGCAGTACTTC.

The gene calls are TRBV6-6 and TRBJ2-3; 10 bases are a match to TRBD2. Germline V CDR1 and CDR2: MNHNY, SVGAGI (reference sequence). The CDR3 extends over 16 amino acids. Trimming cost V 0 bases and J 2 bases; bases outside gene matches: 2. CDR3 loop: CASSYSLAGATDTQYF. The CDR3 coding sequence is TGTGCCAGCAGTTACTCGCTAGCGGGAGCCACAGATACGCAGTATTTT.

The chain is built from TRBV6-4 and TRBJ1-3; D call uncertain. The CDR3 loop spans 16 amino acids. Trimming removed 0 bases from V and 0 bases from J, with 9 bases in between. Germline-derived CDR1 and CDR2 are MRHNA and SNTAGT. This CDR3 reads CASSDSIRSSGNTIYF. CDR3 DNA: TGTGCCAGCAGTGACTCGATAAGGAGCTCTGGAAACACCATATATTTT.

The chain employs TRBV18 and TRBJ1-2; 10 positions match TRBD1. This CDR3 comprises 16 residues. Losses at the gene ends were 3 bases for V and 8 bases for J; bases not matched to a gene: 12. Germline V lookup: CDR1 KGHSH, CDR2 LQKENI. The CDR3 DNA is TGTGCCAGCTCACCCCTGACAGGGGGCCTCCCGGACGGCTACACCTTC. Protein sequence: CASSPLTGGLPDGYTF.

This rearrangement joins TRBV28 to TRBJ1-2; D possibly corresponds to TRBD1 (6 bases). Germline CDR1 reads MDHEN; CDR2 reads SYDVKM. Trimming removed 3 bases from V and 8 bases from J, with 16 bases in between. The CDR3 is 14 residues long. Here the CDR3 DNA reads TGTGCCAGCAGTTTCAGGACAGCGTCTAAAGGCTACACCTTC. Residues: CASSFRTASKGYTF.

The V and J genes are TRBV21-1 and TRBJ2-1; the table's D call, TRBD1, has no DNA check behind it. TRBV21-1 is designated a pseudogene. The CDR3 sequence is 16 residues long. The CDR3 DNA reads TGTGCCAGCAGCAAAGGGGCGGGACAGGGGGCGAATGAGCAGTTCTTC. Its translation is CASSKGAGQGANEQFF.

The chain couples TRBV19 to TRBJ1-3, with 9 bases lining up with TRBD1. V lost 6 bases, J lost 0 bases, and 9 bases stayed unmatched. Germline CDR1 LNHDA, CDR2 SQIVND (reference sequence). The CDR3 contains 17 residues. The CDR3 loop reads CASSNLRDRDSGNTIYF. CDR3 nucleotides: TGTGCCAGTAGCAATCTCCGGGACAGGGACTCTGGAAACACCATATATTTT. The whole variable domain, remainder taken from reference TRBV19 and TRBJ1-3, is DGGITQSPKYLFRKEGQNVTLSCEQNLNHDAMYWYRQDPGQGLRLIYYSQIVNDFQKGDIAEGYSVSREKKESFPLTVTSAQKNPTAFYLCASSNLRDRDSGNTIYFGEGSWLTVV.

In this sample, this clone turned up once. The chain joins TRBV7-2 to TRBJ1-4; D gene unclear. Deletions cut 2 bases from V and 7 bases from J, with 8 bases between. This CDR3 comprises 13 residues. Germline CDR1 is SGHTA and CDR2 is FQGNSA. As DNA, the CDR3 is TGTGCCAGCAGCTTACGGGTCTCTGAAAAACTGTTTTTT. Translated: CASSLRVSEKLFF.

The chain carries TRBV5-1 and TRBJ2-3; D gene ambiguous. CDR1 and CDR2 from the germline V gene are SGHRS and YFSETQ. CDR3 length equals 15 residues. V was trimmed by 0 bases and J by 1 base, leaving 9 bases between them. The chain's CDR3 is CASSLDRLGTDTQYF. The CDR3 DNA is TGCGCCAGCAGCTTGGATCGACTCGGCACAGATACGCAGTATTTT.

The V and J genes are TRBV5-1 and TRBJ2-7; 7 bases match TRBD1. The CDR3 consists of 15 residues. The germline V gene has CDR1 SGHRS and CDR2 YFSETQ. V shed 0 bases, J shed 5 bases, and the junction held 8 bases outside the gene matches. Here the CDR3 reads CASSLATRQGDEQYF. The CDR3 coding sequence is TGCGCCAGCAGCTTGGCTACGCGACAGGGAGACGAGCAGTACTTC.